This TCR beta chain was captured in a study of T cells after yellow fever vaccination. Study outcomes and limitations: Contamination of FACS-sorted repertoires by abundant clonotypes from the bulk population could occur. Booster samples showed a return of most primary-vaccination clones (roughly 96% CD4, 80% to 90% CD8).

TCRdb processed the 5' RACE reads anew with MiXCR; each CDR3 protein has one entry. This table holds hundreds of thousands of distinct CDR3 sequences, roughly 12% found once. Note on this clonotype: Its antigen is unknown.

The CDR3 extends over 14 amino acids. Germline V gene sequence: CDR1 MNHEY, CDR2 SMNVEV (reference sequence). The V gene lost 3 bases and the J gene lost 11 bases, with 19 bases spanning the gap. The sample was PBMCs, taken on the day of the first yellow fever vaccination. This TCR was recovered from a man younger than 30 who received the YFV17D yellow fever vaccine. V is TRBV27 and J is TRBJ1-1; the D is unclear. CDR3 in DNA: TGTGCCAGCAGTTTCAACTCTCCGTTTGAACGGGCTTTCTTT. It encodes CASSFNSPFERAFF.